The 11 T cell receptor beta chains in this list originate from one sample, sequenced in a study of blood T cell repertoires in COVID-19. This table comes from immunoSEQ multiplex PCR, and its TCRdb copy is limited to in-frame clones, with some not included. The sample has a few hundred thousand clones, approximately 81% seen once. Sequencing input: peripheral blood. The receptors were sampled from a man aged 40-49 years with acute or convalescent COVID-19.

CDR3 bases: TGTGCCAGCAGCCAAGATCGAGGAGCACCCCTCCACTTT. Translating it yields CASSQDRGAPLHF. The chain links TRBV3-1 (or the pseudogene TRBV3-2) to TRBJ1-6; no clear D. Germline V gene sequence: CDR1 LGHDT, CDR2 YNNKEL (reference sequence). The CDR3 runs 13 residues. Trimming removed 0 bases from V and 11 bases from J, with 8 bases in between.

The chain joins TRBV10-1 to TRBJ2-1, with D possibly TRBD2 on 5 matching bases. CDR1 WNHNN and CDR2 SYGVQD come from the germline V gene (reference sequence). CDR3 length: 16 residues. V was cut by 6 bases and J by 6 bases, with 21 bases left in between. The DNA for the CDR3 is TGCGCCAGCAGCTCGAAGGCACTAGAGTCTTCCAATGAGCAGTTCTTC. This encodes CASSSKALESSNEQFF.

The rearrangement joins TRBV19 to TRBJ1-2, with 7 bases fitting TRBD1. CDR3 size: 13 residues. Losses at the gene ends were 8 bases for V and 5 bases for J; bases not matched to a gene: 8. The V gene's germline CDR1 is LNHDA and CDR2 SQIVND (reference sequence). This CDR3 reads CASADRYLYGYTF. For the CDR3, the DNA is TGTGCCAGTGCGGACAGGTACCTTTATGGCTACACCTTC.

The chain links TRBV6-5 to TRBJ1-4; 8 nucleotides agree with TRBD1. V lost 6 bases, J lost 11 bases, and 5 bases stayed unmatched. This CDR3 contains 12 residues. From germline, CDR1 is MNHEY and CDR2 SVGAGI. The CDR3 region has the DNA TGTGCCAGCAGAACCCGACAGGGGAAACTGTTTTTT. Translating gives CASRTRQGKLFF.

CDR3 DNA sequence: TGTGCCAGCAGTTGGGTACGGGGAGGCAATCAGCCCCAGCATTTT. This codes for CASSWVRGGNQPQHF. This chain joins TRBV6-5 and TRBJ1-5; D remains unclear. V lost 4 bases and J lost 2, with 12 bases in between. From germline, CDR1 is MNHEY and CDR2 SVGAGI. The CDR3 is 15 residues long.

The genes are TRBV27 and TRBJ2-1, with D tentatively TRBD2 (7 bases). CDR1 MNHEY and CDR2 SMNVEV come from the germline V gene (reference sequence). V shed 3 bases and J shed 7 bases, with 13 bases lying between them. The CDR3 has 14 residues. CDR3 in DNA: TGTGCCAGCAGTTTGACGGGGGGCGGGAATGAGCAGTTCTTC. This encodes CASSLTGGGNEQFF.

This chain links TRBV29-1 with TRBJ2-7, with D maybe TRBD2 (5 bases). The V end was cut by 7 bases, the J end by 5 bases, with 15 bases between. Germline values: CDR1 SQVTM, CDR2 ANQGSEA. This CDR3 spans 12 amino acids. The CDR3 reads CSAGRGSHEQYF. CDR3 DNA sequence: TGCAGCGCTGGGAGAGGGTCCCACGAGCAGTACTTC.

The chain recombines TRBV6-5 with TRBJ1-2; 8 bases match TRBD1. Looked up from germline, CDR1 is MNHEY and CDR2 is SVGAGI. Germline trimming cut 4 bases from V and 5 bases from J; bases unmatched to any gene: 3. CDR3 length equals 13 residues. The CDR3 DNA reads as TGTGCCAGCAGTTCAGGGGGCCTGTATGGCTACACCTTC. Its protein is CASSSGGLYGYTF.

The J gene is TRBJ1-3, the V gene TRBV6-5; D is unresolved. Trimming pared 7 bases from V and 0 bases from J, leaving 7 bases between. The CDR3 consists of 13 residues. The germline V gene has CDR1 MNHEY and CDR2 SVGAGI. CDR3 residues: CASKRDSGNTIYF. The CDR3 DNA sequence: TGTGCCAGCAAGAGGGACTCTGGAAACACCATATATTTT.

The V and J genes are TRBV18 and TRBJ1-2, with a weak D call TRBD1 (6 bases). Per the germline V gene, CDR1 is KGHSH and CDR2 is LQKENI. The CDR3 extends over 15 amino acids. V was clipped by 5 bases and J by 3 bases, with 16 bases between them. The CDR3 nucleotides are TGTGCCAGCTCAGCAATGAGGGGGATGGACTATGGCTACACCTTC. As protein: CASSAMRGMDYGYTF.

The rearrangement joins TRBV9 to TRBJ2-5, with D hard to call. The CDR3 is 14 residues long. Germline-derived CDR1 and CDR2 are SGDLS and YYNGEE. Trimming pared 0 bases from V and 0 bases from J, leaving 6 bases between. CDR3 nucleotides: TGTGCCAGCAGCGTAGTTCCTAACCAAGAGACCCAGTACTTC. Amino acid sequence: CASSVVPNQETQYF.